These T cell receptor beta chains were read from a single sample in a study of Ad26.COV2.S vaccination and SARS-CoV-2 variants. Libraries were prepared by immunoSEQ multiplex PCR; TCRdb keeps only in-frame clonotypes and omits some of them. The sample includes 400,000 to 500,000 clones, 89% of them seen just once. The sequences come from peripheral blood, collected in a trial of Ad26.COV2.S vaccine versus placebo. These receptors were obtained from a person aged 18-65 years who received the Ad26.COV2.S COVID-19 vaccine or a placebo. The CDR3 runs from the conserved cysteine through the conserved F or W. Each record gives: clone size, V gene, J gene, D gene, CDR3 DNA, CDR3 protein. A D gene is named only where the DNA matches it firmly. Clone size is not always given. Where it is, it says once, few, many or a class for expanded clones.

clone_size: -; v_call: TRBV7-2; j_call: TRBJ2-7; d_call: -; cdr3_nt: TGTGCCAGCAGCCTAGAAAGGGTCTCCTACGAGCAGTACTTC; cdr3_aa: CASSLERVSYEQYF
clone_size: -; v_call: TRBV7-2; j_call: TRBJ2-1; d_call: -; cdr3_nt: TGTGCCAGCAGCTTGAGTTCCGCGGGAAGGTCTGAGCAGTTCTTC; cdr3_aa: CASSLSSAGRSEQFF
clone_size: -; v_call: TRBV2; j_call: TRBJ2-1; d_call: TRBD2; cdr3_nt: TGTGCCAGCAGACTAGCGGGAAACAATGAGCAGTTCTTC; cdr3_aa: CASRLAGNNEQFF
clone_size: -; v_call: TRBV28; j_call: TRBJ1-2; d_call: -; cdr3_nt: TGTGCCAGCAGTTTACAAGGGTATGGCTACACCTTC; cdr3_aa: CASSLQGYGYTF
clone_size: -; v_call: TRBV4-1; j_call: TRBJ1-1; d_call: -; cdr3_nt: TGCGCCAGCAGCCCTAAGGGACATTTGAACACTGAAGCTTTCTTT; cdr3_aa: CASSPKGHLNTEAFF
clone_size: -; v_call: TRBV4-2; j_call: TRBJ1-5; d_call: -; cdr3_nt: TGTGCCAGCAGCCAAGTTGGTCAGGTCAATCAGCCCCAGCATTTT; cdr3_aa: CASSQVGQVNQPQHF
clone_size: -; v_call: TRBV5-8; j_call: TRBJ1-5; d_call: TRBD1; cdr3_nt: TGTGCCAGCAGCTTCCGGAGAGGACAGGGGGCGAGCAATCAGCCCCAGCATTTT; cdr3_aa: CASSFRRGQGASNQPQHF
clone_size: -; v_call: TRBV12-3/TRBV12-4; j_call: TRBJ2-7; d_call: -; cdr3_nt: TGTGCCAGCAGTGGATACAGGGACCTGTACTTC; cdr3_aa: CASSGYRDLYF
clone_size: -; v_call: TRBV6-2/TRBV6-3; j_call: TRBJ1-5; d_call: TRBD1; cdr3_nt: TGTGCCAGCAGCTGGACAGGGAGGAATCAGCCCCAGCATTTT; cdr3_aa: CASSWTGRNQPQHF
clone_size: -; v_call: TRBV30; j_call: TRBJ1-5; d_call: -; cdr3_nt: TGTGCCTGGAGCATCCCAGGTCATCAGCCCCAACATTTT; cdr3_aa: CAWSIPGHQPQHF
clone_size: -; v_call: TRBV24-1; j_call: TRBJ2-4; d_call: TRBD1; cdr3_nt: TGTGCCACCAGTGATTTAACAGGGGGCGGGAAAAACATTCAGTACTTC; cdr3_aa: CATSDLTGGGKNIQYF
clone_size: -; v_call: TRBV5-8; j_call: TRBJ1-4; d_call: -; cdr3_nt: TGTGCCAGCACTGATAGACCAACTAATGAAAAACTGTTTTTT; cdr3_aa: CASTDRPTNEKLFF
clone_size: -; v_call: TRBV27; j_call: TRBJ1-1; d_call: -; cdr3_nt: TGTGCCAGCAGTTTAGGGCGGCGGACTGAAGCTTTCTTT; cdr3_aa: CASSLGRRTEAFF
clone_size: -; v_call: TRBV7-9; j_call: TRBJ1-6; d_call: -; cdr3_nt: TGTGCCAGCAGCTTAGTTCTGAATAATTCACCCCTCCACTTT; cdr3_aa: CASSLVLNNSPLHF
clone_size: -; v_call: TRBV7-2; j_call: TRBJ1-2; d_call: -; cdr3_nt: TGTGCCAGCAGCTTGCGCCCCACTTATGGCTACACCTTC; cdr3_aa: CASSLRPTYGYTF
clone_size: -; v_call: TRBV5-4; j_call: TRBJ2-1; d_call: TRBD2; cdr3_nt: TGTGCCAGCAGCTCCGCCGAGACTAGCGACAATGAGCAGTTCTTC; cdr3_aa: CASSSAETSDNEQFF
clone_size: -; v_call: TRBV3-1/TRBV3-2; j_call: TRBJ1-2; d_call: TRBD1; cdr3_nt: TGTGCCAGCAGCCGCTTCAATGGGACAGTAACATACACCTTC; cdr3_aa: CASSRFNGTVTYTF
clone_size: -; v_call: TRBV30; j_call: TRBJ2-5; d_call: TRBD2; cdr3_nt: TGTGCCTGGAGACGGCTAGCGGGAGACGGGACCCAGTACTTC; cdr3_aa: CAWRRLAGDGTQYF
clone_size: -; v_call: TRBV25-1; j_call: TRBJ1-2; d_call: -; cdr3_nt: TGTGCCAGCAGTGAATCGTCCGGGGGTTATGGCTACACCTTC; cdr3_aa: CASSESSGGYGYTF
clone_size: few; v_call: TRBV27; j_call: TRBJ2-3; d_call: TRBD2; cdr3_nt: TGTGCCAGCAGTTTATCAACTAGCGGGTCTAGCACAGATACGCAGTATTTT; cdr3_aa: CASSLSTSGSSTDTQYF
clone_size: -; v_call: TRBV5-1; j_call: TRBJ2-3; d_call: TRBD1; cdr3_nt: TGCGCCAGCAGCTCAGAACAGGGGGGCGGAGATACGCAGTATTTT; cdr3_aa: CASSSEQGGGDTQYF
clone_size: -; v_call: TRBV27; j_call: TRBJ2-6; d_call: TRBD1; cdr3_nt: TGTGCCAGCAGTTTTAACCCAGCAACTACAGGGGGCTACTCTGGGGCCAACGTCCTGACTTTC; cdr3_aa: CASSFNPATTGGYSGANVLTF
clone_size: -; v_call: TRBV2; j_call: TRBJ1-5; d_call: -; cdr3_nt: TGTGCCAGCAGTGGGATGGCAGGGGCCTTCAATCAGCCCCAGCATTTT; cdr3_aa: CASSGMAGAFNQPQHF
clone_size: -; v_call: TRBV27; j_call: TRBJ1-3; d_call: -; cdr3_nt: TGTGCCAGCAGTTATGACGGCACTGGAAACACCATATATTTT; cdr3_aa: CASSYDGTGNTIYF
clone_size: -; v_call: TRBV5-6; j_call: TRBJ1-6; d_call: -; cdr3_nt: TGTGCCAGCAGCTTGGCTCAGGGAAACTCCTATAATTCACCCCTCCACTTT; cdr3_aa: CASSLAQGNSYNSPLHF
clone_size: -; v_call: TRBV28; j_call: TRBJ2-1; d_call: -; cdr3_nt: TGTGCCAGCAGTTTAATTCGGGACTCGGGGCCGTCTATCTCTGGGTTCTTC; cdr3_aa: CASSLIRDSGPSISGFF
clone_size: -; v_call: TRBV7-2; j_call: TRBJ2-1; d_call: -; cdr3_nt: TGTGCCAGCCCCTCCCCTGGGTCGGACAATGAGCAGTTCTTC; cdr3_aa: CASPSPGSDNEQFF
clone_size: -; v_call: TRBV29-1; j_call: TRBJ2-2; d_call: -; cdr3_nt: TGCAGCGTCCGGAGGGGCACCGGGGAGCTGTTTTTT; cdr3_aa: CSVRRGTGELFF
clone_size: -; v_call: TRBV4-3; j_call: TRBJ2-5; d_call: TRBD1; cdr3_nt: TGCGCCAGCAGCCATGTAGACAGGGCGGGCGGGGAGACCCAGTACTTC; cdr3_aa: CASSHVDRAGGETQYF
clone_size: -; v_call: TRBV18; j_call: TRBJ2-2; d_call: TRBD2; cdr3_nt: TGTGCCAGCTCACCAGGTCTAGCGGGAACCACCGGGGAGCTGTTTTTT; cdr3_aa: CASSPGLAGTTGELFF
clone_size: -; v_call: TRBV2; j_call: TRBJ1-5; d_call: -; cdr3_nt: TGTGCCAGCACCGACATACAGAGCCGCAATCAGCCCCAGCATTTT; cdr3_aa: CASTDIQSRNQPQHF
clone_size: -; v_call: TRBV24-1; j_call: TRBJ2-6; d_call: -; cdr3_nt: TGTGCCACCAGCGAGACAGTCTCTGGGGCCAACGTCCTGACTTTC; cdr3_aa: CATSETVSGANVLTF
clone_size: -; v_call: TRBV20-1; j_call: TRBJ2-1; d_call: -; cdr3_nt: TGCAGTGCTAGAGACCGCAATGAGCAGTTCTTC; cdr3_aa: CSARDRNEQFF
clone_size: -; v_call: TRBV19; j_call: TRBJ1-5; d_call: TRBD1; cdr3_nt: TGTGCCAGTAGTACCAGACAGGGGGCGAGCAATCAGCCCCAGCATTTT; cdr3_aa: CASSTRQGASNQPQHF
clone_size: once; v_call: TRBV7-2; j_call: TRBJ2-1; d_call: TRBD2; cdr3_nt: TGTGCCAGCAGTGCGACTAGCGGGAGCTACAATGAGCAGTTCTTC; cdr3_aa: CASSATSGSYNEQFF
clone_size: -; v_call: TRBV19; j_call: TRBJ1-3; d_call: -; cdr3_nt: TGTGCCAGTAGTTATGAAAGAAACACCATATATTTT; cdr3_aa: CASSYERNTIYF
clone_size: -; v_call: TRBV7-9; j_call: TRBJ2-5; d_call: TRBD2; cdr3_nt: TGTGCCAGCAGCAGACGACTAGCGGCCGTAGAGACCCAGTACTTC; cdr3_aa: CASSRRLAAVETQYF
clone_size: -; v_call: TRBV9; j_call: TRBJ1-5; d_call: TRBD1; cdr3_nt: TGTGCCAGCAGCCCCGGGGACAGCAGCAATCAGCCCCAGCATTTT; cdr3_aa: CASSPGDSSNQPQHF
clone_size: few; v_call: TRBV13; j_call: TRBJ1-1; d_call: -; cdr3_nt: TGTGCCAGCAGCGAGGGACTCTTGAACACTGAAGCTTTCTTT; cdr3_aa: CASSEGLLNTEAFF
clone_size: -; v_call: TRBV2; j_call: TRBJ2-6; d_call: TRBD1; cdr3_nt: TGTGCCAGCAGGGACAGGTCTGGGGCCAACGTCCTGACTTTC; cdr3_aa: CASRDRSGANVLTF
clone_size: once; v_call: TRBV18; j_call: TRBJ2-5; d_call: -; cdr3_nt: TGTGCCAGCTCCCTTGGTGGGATGCAGACCCAGTACTTC; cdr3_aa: CASSLGGMQTQYF
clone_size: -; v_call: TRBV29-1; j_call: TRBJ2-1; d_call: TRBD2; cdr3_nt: TGCAGCGTTGAATACCGCGGGGGGGCGCATGAGCAGTTCTTC; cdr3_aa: CSVEYRGGAHEQFF
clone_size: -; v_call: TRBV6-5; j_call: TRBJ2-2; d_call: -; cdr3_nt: TGTGCCAACGGAGGGCTTACCGGGGAGCTGTTTTTT; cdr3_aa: CANGGLTGELFF
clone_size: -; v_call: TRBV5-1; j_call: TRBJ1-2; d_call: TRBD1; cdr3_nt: TGCGCCACCGCCTTGGGGACAGGCCCTTACTATGGCTACACCTTC; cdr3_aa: CATALGTGPYYGYTF
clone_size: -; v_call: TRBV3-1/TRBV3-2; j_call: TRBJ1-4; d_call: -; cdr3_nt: TGTGCCAGCAGCCAACGGCCAGATCGGACACCTAATGAAAAACTGTTTTTT; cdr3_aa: CASSQRPDRTPNEKLFF
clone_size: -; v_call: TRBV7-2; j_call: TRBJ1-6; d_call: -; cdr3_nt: TGTGCCAGCAGCTTCGGGCACCTTAGGAGGGCCCTCCACTTT; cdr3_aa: CASSFGHLRRALHF